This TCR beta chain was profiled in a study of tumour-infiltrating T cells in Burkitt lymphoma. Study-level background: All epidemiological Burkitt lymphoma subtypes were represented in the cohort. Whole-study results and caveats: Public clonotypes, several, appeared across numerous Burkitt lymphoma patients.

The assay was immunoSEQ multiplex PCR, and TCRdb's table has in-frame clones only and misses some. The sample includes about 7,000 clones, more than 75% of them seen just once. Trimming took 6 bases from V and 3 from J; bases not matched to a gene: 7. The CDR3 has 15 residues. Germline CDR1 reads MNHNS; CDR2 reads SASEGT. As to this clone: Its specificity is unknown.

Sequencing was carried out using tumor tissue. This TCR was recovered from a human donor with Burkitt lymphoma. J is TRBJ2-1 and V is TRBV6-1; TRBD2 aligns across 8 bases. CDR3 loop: CASSEIAGSYNEQFF. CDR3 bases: TGTGCCAGCAGCGAAATAGCGGGAAGCTACAATGAGCAGTTCTTC.